This T cell receptor beta chain was identified during a study of breast tumors, draining lymph nodes, adjacent tissues. Notes on the study in general: Tumor repertoires ranked between lymph nodes and nontumor tissue in diversity, with V and J gene preferences.

Many counts were recorded for this clonotype. No antigen is known for it. In TCRdb, the multiplex PCR reads were re-called with MiXCR into one record per CDR3 protein. The data hold some 52,000 distinct CDR3 sequences, with around 40% observed a single time. This CDR3 has 21 amino acids. From germline, CDR1 is MGHRA and CDR2 YSYEKL. V lost 1 base to trimming and J lost 9 bases; unmatched junction nucleotides: 24. This receptor was taken from a female donor with breast cancer. Some clones in this sample may be carry-over from other donors' samples. Sequencing used breast tumor tissue. The chain joins TRBV4-1 to TRBJ2-2; 9 nucleotides line up with TRBD2. The CDR3 protein is CASSQALGLAGKKIRGRELFF. CDR3 DNA: TGCGCCAGCAGCCAAGCCCTGGGGCTAGCGGGAAAAAAGATTCGTGGTCGGGAGCTGTTTTTT.